The source of this T cell receptor (beta chain) is a study of immune evolution from preneoplasia to lung adenocarcinoma (dated by TCRdb to about 2021). Regarding the study in general: HLA loss of heterozygosity was observed in approximately 7%, 15% and 30% of AIS, MIA and ADC lesions, respectively, and was not observed in any AAH lesions. Immune contexture across lung adenocarcinoma precursors and invasive adenocarcinoma was profiled using immune gene expression, TCR sequencing and multiplex immunofluorescence. Resected precursor lesions (AAH, AIS, MIA) and invasive adenocarcinomas were each compared against paired morphologically normal lung tissue. Sample size was determined by specimen availability and not by a prior power calculation. Whole exome sequencing and methylation data from the same cohort of nodules were integrated with the immune data. A total of 40 to 65 patients with pulmonary nodules who underwent surgical resection were included in the overall cohort. The TCR sequencing data were obtained from 51 patients. According to the study, more than 100 samples were used for TCR sequencing. POLYSOLVER was used to infer Class I HLA alleles from exome data, and LOHHLA was used to detect allele-specific HLA loss.

Concerning this clone: Its binding antigen is unknown. Per-base qualities were not stored, and no clone one base away is much larger.

The patients had resection in Japan or China between about 2013 and 2018. Two lung cancer pathologists independently confirmed the histologic diagnosis of each case on H&E slides. Macro-dissection after pathologic assessment enriched premalignant or tumor cells for nucleic acid extraction. The AllPrep DNA/RNA FFPE Kit was used to isolate DNA from FFPE tissue. The paper as a whole reports these results and caveats: The findings rested on association rather than direct causation, and larger cohorts with long-term follow-up and longitudinal biopsies were considered necessary. Clonality was highest in normal lung, while later-stage lesions appeared to have lower clonality but higher T cell density and diversity. T cell clonality was highest in KRAS-mutant nodules compared with EGFR-mutant or double wild-type lesions. The highest top T cell clone frequencies were observed in normal lung, and a progressive decrease in top T cell clone frequencies appeared to occur from AAH through AIS, MIA and invasive adenocarcinoma. Because all patients came from Japan and China, whether the findings apply to Western populations was uncertain.

Using the immunoSEQ hsTCRbeta Kit, TCR beta CDR3 regions were sequenced from DNA. In the authors' own workflow: TCR sequencing data were analysed with the ImmunoSEQ Analyzer. T cell clonality was defined as 1 minus Pielou's evenness, calculated on productive rearrangements. To measure T cell diversity, the inverse Simpson index was applied to productive templates. T cell density was expressed as TCR beta template counts normalized to usable DNA, with usable DNA estimated by amplifying and sequencing housekeeping genes. TCR metrics were compared across histologic stages using two-sided Kruskal-Wallis tests. The table comes from immuneACCESS by way of TCRdb, which keeps in-frame sequences with V and J called. Part of the clones is missing from these tables; in studies checked, under half for an unresolved V gene and the rest for unknown reasons. V and J calls and clone size are those listed in that table; D and trimming were worked out from the DNA. This sample has some 14,000 clones in its table, and 75% to 90% of those were observed once. The ten largest clones represent 4.9% of the sample.

The TCR sequence derives from a person aged 70 to 85 with lung adenocarcinoma. Source material: FFPE minimally invasive lung adenocarcinoma tissue. Explained via the paper, the cell subset or site label denotes: micro-invasive lung adenocarcinoma (MIA).

CDR3 region: CASSLAGVGYNEQFF. The DNA is TGTGCCAGCAGCTTGGCAGGGGTGGGATACAATGAGCAGTTCTTC. The V gene is TRBV5-4 and the J gene is TRBJ2-1; perhaps TRBD1 is the D gene, with 6 bases matching. The CDR3 numbers 15 residues from cysteine through phenylalanine. Here the CDR3 DNA is all that survives: 45 bases in frame from base 1. Via the germline V gene (reference sequence), CDR1 is SGHNT and CDR2 YYREEE. Trimming at the junction amounts to 0 bases on V and 4 bases on J, and the germline ends lie 11 bases apart.